The rows below give T cell receptor beta chains drawn from one sample of a study of identical twins. One entry per CDR3 protein results from TCRdb running MiXCR on the 5' RACE reads. Counted here are about 100,000 distinct CDR3 sequences, 4.5% to 6.5% occurring once; the ten biggest clones make up approximately 12%. Sequenced sample: memory T cells sorted from blood. The receptors were gathered from a woman in her forties or fifties in good health. The CDR3 runs from the conserved cysteine through the conserved F or W. The order of the fields is CDR3 protein, V gene, clone size, J gene. Clone size is not always given. Where it is, it says once, few, many or a class for expanded clones.

CASSLSPDSRLYGYTF TRBV27 many TRBJ1-2
CASRSRRLRPTYNEQFF TRBV7-2 . TRBJ2-1
CASTTGLNTEAFF TRBV7-9 few TRBJ1-1
CAWPASGTDTQYF TRBV30 few TRBJ2-3
CASSTIAGGLAADTQYF TRBV12-3/TRBV12-4 many TRBJ2-3
CSARGLLALRSSYNEQFF TRBV20-1 many TRBJ2-1
CASSEGAGPGETQYF TRBV2 many TRBJ2-5
CAWPSGTGENEQYF TRBV30 many TRBJ2-7
CASSPLAGGGDTQYF TRBV12-3/TRBV12-4 many TRBJ2-3
CSARDRSGDKDEQYF TRBV20-1 many TRBJ2-7
CASSLAPLAGGRTDTQYF TRBV27 many TRBJ2-3
CASRSSGAYNEQFF TRBV7-2 . TRBJ2-1
CSARDTTDTFDTQYF TRBV20-1 . TRBJ2-3
CASSLGAANTGELFF TRBV5-1 . TRBJ2-2
CASSLGKGAWDGYTF TRBV11-2 many TRBJ1-2
CASSLVASNTDTQYF TRBV5-1 few TRBJ2-3
CASRFDYHNEQFF TRBV3-1 . TRBJ2-1
CASSQGRAGNNEQFF TRBV14 . TRBJ2-1
CASSAELAEYNEQFF TRBV9 many TRBJ2-1
CASSEFGGKNEQFF TRBV10-1 many TRBJ2-1
CASRVQGADTEAFF TRBV6-2/TRBV6-3 . TRBJ1-1
CASSTVQGARTDTQYF TRBV11-2 many TRBJ2-3
CASSLRPTSGLSNTQYF TRBV7-8 . TRBJ2-3
CASRAGTANTGELFF TRBV6-6 few TRBJ2-2
CASSLSTRGSAGYTF TRBV12-3/TRBV12-4 many TRBJ1-2
CASSQDGDGYTF TRBV4-1 many TRBJ1-2
CASSPSPWTGELFF TRBV12-3/TRBV12-4 many TRBJ2-2
CASSSTGVAFF TRBV12-3/TRBV12-4 many TRBJ1-1
CASSWGILEREQETQYF TRBV13 . TRBJ2-5
CAWSEGTVFSNQPQHF TRBV30 many TRBJ1-5
CASSVGLGITDTQYF TRBV9 . TRBJ2-3
CASSRSRTANTEAFF TRBV2 few TRBJ1-1
CASSLAGGPPDTQYF TRBV5-5 many TRBJ2-3
CASSWDGELFF TRBV7-9 many TRBJ2-2
CASSFQGRGNYGYTF TRBV4-1 many TRBJ1-2
CASSLEGGRRGRKLFF TRBV11-3 many TRBJ1-4
CASRIQGLEETQYF TRBV3-1 many TRBJ2-5
CASSETTARGNEQFF TRBV9 many TRBJ2-1
CAFSPGPWNTEAFF TRBV30 many TRBJ1-1
CASSERGFNEQFF TRBV2 many TRBJ2-1
CSTVKDHTGELFF TRBV20-1 . TRBJ2-2